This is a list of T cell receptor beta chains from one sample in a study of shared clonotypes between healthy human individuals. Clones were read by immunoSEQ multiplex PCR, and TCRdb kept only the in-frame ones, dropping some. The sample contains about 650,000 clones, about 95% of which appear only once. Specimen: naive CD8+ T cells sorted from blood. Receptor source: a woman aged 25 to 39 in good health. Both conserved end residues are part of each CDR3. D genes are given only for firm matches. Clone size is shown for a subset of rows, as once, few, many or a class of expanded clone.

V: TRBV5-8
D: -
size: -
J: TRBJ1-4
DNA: TGTGCCAGCAGCTTGAAAGGGGGGATTCGACTGTTTTTT
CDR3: CASSLKGGIRLFF

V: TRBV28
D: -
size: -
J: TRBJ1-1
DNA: TGTGCCAGCAGTTTAAGGGGGAAAGTGTACGACACTGAAGCTTTCTTT
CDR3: CASSLRGKVYDTEAFF

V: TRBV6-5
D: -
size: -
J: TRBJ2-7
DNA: TGTGCCAGCAGTCCAGGGGGGAGCGAGCAGTACTTC
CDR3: CASSPGGSEQYF

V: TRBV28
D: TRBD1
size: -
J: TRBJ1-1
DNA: TGTGCCAGCAGTGTAGAACAGACAGGGGGTGAAGCTTTCTTT
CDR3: CASSVEQTGGEAFF

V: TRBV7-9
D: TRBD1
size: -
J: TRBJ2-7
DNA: TGTGCCAGCAGCTTACCGGACAGGGTCAACGAGCAGTACTTC
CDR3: CASSLPDRVNEQYF

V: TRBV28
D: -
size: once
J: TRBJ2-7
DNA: TGTGCCAGCAGGCCGACTGGCACCTACGAGCAGTACTTC
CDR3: CASRPTGTYEQYF

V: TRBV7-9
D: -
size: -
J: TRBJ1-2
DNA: TGTGCCAGCAGCTTTGGGACGCCGGAATTCTATGGCTACACCTTC
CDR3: CASSFGTPEFYGYTF

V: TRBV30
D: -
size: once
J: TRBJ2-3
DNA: TGTGCCTGGACTACCGGACAGAGCACAGATACGCAGTATTTT
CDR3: CAWTTGQSTDTQYF

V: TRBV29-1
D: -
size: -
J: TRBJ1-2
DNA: TGCAGCGCCGGAAAGACAGGATCCGTTGAAGGCGGCTACACCTTC
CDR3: CSAGKTGSVEGGYTF

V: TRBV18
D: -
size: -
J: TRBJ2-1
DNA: TGTGCCAGCTCACCGGACAGCTACAATGAGCAGTTCTTC
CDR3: CASSPDSYNEQFF

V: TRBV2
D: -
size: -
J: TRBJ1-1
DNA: TGTGCCAGCAGTCCAGGGATGAACACTGAAGCTTTCTTT
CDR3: CASSPGMNTEAFF

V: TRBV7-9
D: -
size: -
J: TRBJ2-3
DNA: TGTGCCAGCAGCTCCCTCACAGATACGCAGTATTTT
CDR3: CASSSLTDTQYF

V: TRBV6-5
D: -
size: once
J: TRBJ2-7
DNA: TGTGCCTCCACGGAGCAGGGAACCGCTCGCGAGCAGTACTTC
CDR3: CASTEQGTAREQYF

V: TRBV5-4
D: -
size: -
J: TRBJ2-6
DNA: TGTGCCAGCAGCCGGACAGCTGGGGCCAACGTCCTGACTTTC
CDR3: CASSRTAGANVLTF

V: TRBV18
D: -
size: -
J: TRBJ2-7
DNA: TGTGCCAGCTCACACGCCTATCAGTTCTCATACGAGCAGTACTTC
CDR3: CASSHAYQFSYEQYF

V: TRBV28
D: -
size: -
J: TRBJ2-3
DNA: TGTGCCAGCAGTTTAGCCTCGGGACGGAACACAGATACGCAGTATTTT
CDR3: CASSLASGRNTDTQYF

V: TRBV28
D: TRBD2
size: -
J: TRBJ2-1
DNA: TGTGCCAGCCGCGGGAGGGAGTTCTACAATGAGCAGTTCTTC
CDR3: CASRGREFYNEQFF

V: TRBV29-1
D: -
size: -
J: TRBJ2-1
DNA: TGCAGCGTTGAAGCTGGATACAATGAGCAGTTCTTC
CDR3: CSVEAGYNEQFF

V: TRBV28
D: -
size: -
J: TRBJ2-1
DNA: TGTGCCAGCAGTTCCCGGGCCACCTTCTCCGACAATGAGCAGTTCTTC
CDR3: CASSSRATFSDNEQFF

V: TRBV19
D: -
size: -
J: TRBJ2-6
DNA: TGTGCCAGTAGTATACTAAAGCCTGGGGCCAACGTCCTGACTTTC
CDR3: CASSILKPGANVLTF

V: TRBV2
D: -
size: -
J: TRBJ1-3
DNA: TGTGCCAGCAGAGACTCTGGAAACACCATATATTTT
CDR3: CASRDSGNTIYF

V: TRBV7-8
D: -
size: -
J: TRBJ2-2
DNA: TGTGCCAGCAGCTTATTCAAGGGAAGAGTGGACACCGGGGAGCTGTTTTTT
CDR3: CASSLFKGRVDTGELFF

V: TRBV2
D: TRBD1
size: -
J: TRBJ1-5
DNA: TGTGCCAGCAGTGAAACAGGGGGTAGCAATCAGCCCCAGCATTTT
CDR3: CASSETGGSNQPQHF

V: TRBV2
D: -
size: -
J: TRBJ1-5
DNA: TGTGCCAGCAGCGCGGACACAAATCAGCCCCAGCATTTT
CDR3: CASSADTNQPQHF

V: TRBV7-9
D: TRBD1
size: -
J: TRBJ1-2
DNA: TGTGCCAGCAGCTTAGGGGCAGGGGGCGCCTATGGCTACACCTTC
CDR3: CASSLGAGGAYGYTF

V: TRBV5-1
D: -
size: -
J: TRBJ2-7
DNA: TGCGCCAGCAGCCCTATGCCAGGGAGCTCCTACGAGCAGTACTTC
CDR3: CASSPMPGSSYEQYF

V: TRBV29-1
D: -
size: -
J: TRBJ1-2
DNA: TGCAGCGGGCGAAGTAACTATGGCTACACCTTC
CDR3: CSGRSNYGYTF

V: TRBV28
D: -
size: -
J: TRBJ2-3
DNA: TGTGCCAGCAGTTTACGTGGGGGAGTAGGCACAGATACGCAGTATTTT
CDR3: CASSLRGGVGTDTQYF

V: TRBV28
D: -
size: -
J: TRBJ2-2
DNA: TGTGCCAGCAGTTTGCAGGGATGGGCCGGGGAGCTGTTTTTT
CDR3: CASSLQGWAGELFF

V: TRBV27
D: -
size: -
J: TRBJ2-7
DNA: TGTGCCAGCAGTGTGGGAGTCGCCTACGAGCAGTACTTC
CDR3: CASSVGVAYEQYF

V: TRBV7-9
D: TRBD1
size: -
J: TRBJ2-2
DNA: TGTGCCAGCCTAGACAGGGCTGGCGGGGAGCTGTTTTTT
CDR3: CASLDRAGGELFF

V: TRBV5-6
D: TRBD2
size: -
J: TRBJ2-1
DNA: TGTGCCAGCAGCTTTCCTAGCGGGAGTCTGGATGAGCAGTTCTTC
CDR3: CASSFPSGSLDEQFF

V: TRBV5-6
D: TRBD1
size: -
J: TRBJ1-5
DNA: TGTGCCAGCAGTTACGGGACAGGTTGGAATAGCAATCAGCCCCAGCATTTT
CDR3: CASSYGTGWNSNQPQHF

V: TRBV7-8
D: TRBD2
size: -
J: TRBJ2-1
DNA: TGTGCCAGCAGCTTATGGACTAGCGGGAGTAGCAGCTACAATGAGCAGTTCTTC
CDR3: CASSLWTSGSSSYNEQFF

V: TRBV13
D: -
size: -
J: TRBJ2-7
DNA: TGTGCCAGCAGCACCGGCCTCCCGTACGAGCAGTACTTC
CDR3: CASSTGLPYEQYF

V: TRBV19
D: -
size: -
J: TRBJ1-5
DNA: TGTGCCAGTAGTTTTGAGGCGTTCTATCAGCCCCAGCATTTT
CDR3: CASSFEAFYQPQHF

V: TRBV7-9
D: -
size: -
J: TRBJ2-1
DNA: TGTGCCAGCAGCTTAGCCCTAGCCTACAATGAGCAGTTCTTC
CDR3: CASSLALAYNEQFF

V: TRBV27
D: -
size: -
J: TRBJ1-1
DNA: TGTGCCAGCAGTTTACTAGGGATGAACACTGAAGCTTTCTTT
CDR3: CASSLLGMNTEAFF

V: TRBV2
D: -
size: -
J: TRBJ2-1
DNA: TGTGCCAGCAGTGGGTCCTACAATGAGCAGTTCTTC
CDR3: CASSGSYNEQFF

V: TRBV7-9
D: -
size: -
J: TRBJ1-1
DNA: TGTGCCAGCAGCTTAGGTCGCACTGAAGCTTTCTTT
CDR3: CASSLGRTEAFF

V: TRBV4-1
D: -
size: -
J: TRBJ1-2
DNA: TGCGCCAGCAGCCAAGCCTCCGGCCCGAGCGGCGGCTACACCTTC
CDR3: CASSQASGPSGGYTF

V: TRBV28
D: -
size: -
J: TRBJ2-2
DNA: TGTGCCAGCAGTTTTATTGGCATCACCGGGGAGCTGTTTTTT
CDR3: CASSFIGITGELFF

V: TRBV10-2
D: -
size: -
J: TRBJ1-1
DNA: TGCGCCAGCAGTGAGTCGAAGGGTTTCACTGAAGCTTTCTTT
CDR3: CASSESKGFTEAFF

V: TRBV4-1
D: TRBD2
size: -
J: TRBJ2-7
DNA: TGCGCCAGCAGACAGGGACTAGCGGCTGGCTACGAGCAGTACTTC
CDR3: CASRQGLAAGYEQYF

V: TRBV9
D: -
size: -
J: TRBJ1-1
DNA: TGTGCCAGCAGCACCCTTGAGGGCACTGAAGCTTTCTTT
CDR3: CASSTLEGTEAFF

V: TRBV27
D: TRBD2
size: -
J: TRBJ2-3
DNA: TGTGCCAGCAGCGTTTATTTTCTTGCTAGCGGACAAGATACGCAGTATTTT
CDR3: CASSVYFLASGQDTQYF

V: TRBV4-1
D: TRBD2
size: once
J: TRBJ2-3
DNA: TGCGCCAGCAGCTCAGAACCTAGTCTAGCGGGTTACCCCGGGCCCCCAGATACGCAGTATTTT
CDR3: CASSSEPSLAGYPGPPDTQYF

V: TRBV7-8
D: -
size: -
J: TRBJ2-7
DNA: TGTGCCAGCAGCTTAGTAGGGGGGAGCTCCTACGAGCAGTACTTC
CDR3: CASSLVGGSSYEQYF

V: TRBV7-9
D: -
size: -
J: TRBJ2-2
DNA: TGTGCCAGCAGCTTAGAGTACGAATCGAGGCGCACCGGGGAGCTGTTTTTT
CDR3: CASSLEYESRRTGELFF

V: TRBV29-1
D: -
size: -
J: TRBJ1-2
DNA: TGCAGCGTCCCGGGACTCTATGGCTACACCTTC
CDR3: CSVPGLYGYTF

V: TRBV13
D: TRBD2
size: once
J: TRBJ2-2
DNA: TGTGCCAGCAGCTCCGGACATCTAGCGGGAGGCACCGGGGAGCTGTTTTTT
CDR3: CASSSGHLAGGTGELFF

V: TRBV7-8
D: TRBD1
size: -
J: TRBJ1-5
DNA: TGTGCCAGCAGCTTAGGGCTAACAGGGGGCAATCAGCCCCAGCATTTT
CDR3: CASSLGLTGGNQPQHF

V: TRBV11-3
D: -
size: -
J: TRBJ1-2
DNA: TGTGCCAGCAGCTTAGGGGCTAAGACGCCTCCGGGCTACACCTTC
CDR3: CASSLGAKTPPGYTF

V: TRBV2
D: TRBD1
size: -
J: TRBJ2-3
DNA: TGTGCCAGCAGTGAATATGAAGGGACAGGGATGTTAGATACGCAGTATTTT
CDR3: CASSEYEGTGMLDTQYF

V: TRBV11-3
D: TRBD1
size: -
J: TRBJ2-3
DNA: TGTGCCAGCAGCCCACGGGACAGACCAGATACGCAGTATTTT
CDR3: CASSPRDRPDTQYF

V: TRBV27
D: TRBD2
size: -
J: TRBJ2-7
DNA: TGTGCCAGCGCCCAGCGGGAGGGCCTACCCTACGAGCAGTACTTC
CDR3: CASAQREGLPYEQYF

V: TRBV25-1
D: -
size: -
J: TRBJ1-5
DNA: TGTGCCAGCGCCGAAAGGGGCTACAATCAGCCCCAGCATTTT
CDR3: CASAERGYNQPQHF

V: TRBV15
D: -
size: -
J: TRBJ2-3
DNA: TGTGCCACCAGCAGAGACAGGGATTGGGACCTCCCCTGGAATCACAAATGGGGAGATACGCAGTATTTT
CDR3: CATSRDRDWDLPWNHKWGDTQYF